The 24 T cell receptor beta chains below come from one sample, sequenced in a study of T cells in Graves' hyperthyroidism and ophthalmopathy. Amplification of TCR beta CDR3 regions used RNA as the template. With the HTBI primer set, the TCR CDR3 went through a first round of RT-PCR. TCRdb recomputed calls from the multiplex PCR reads with MiXCR, one row per CDR3 protein. This sample has around 340,000 distinct CDR3 sequences, with approximately 18% found just once. The material sequenced was blood. These receptors were taken from a woman aged 25 to 45 with Graves' hyperthyroidism that later progressed to Graves' ophthalmopathy.

In this sample, this clonotype turned up many times. The rearrangement joins TRBV18 to TRBJ2-3, with 9 nucleotides matching TRBD1. Germline V gives CDR1 KGHSH, CDR2 LQKENI. The CDR3 covers 15 residues. With 1 base clipped from V and 2 bases from J, the junction kept 1 base outside the gene matches. Here the CDR3 reads CASSPRDRATDTQYF. CDR3 nucleotide sequence: TGTGCCAGCTCACCACGGGACAGGGCCACAGATACGCAGTATTTT.

This clonotype was counted at least ten times. This chain joins TRBV24-1 and TRBJ1-1; D is possibly TRBD1 (6 bases). Germline CDR1 is KGHDR and CDR2 is SFDVKD. The CDR3 covers 17 residues. V was cut by 4 bases and J by 0 bases, with 17 bases left in between. The CDR3 loop reads CATSDSQWTDLNTEAFF. The DNA for the CDR3 is TGTGCCACCAGTGACAGTCAGTGGACAGACCTGAACACTGAAGCTTTCTTT.

This clonotype has only a few counts. V and J are TRBV19 and TRBJ1-2, with 10 bases that match TRBD1. The CDR3 totals 15 residues. V shed 5 bases, J shed 3 bases, and the junction held 6 bases outside the gene matches. Germline CDR1 and CDR2: LNHDA and SQIVND (reference sequence). Here the CDR3 reads CASSAGTGVDYGYTF. CDR3 sequence (DNA): TGTGCCAGTAGTGCCGGGACAGGGGTTGACTATGGCTACACCTTC. Combining the CDR3 with reference TRBV19 and TRBJ1-2 gives the whole variable domain DGGITQSPKYLFRKEGQNVTLSCEQNLNHDAMYWYRQDPGQGLRLIYYSQIVNDFQKGDIAEGYSVSREKKESFPLTVTSAQKNPTAFYLCASSAGTGVDYGYTFGSGTRLTVV.

The chain couples TRBV20-1 to TRBJ2-3; D uncertain. The V and J ends lost 3 bases and 0 bases respectively, with 10 bases between them. The CDR3 consists of 14 residues. In germline, CDR1 is DFQATT, CDR2 SNEGSKA (reference sequence). In DNA, the CDR3 is TGCAGTGCTAGCTTCGGTAGTAGCACAGATACGCAGTATTTT. This sequence encodes CSASFGSSTDTQYF.

V and J are TRBV25-1 and TRBJ2-5; D gene unclear. In germline, CDR1 is MGHDK, CDR2 SYGVNS. V shed 2 bases and J shed 1 base, with 8 bases lying between them. The length of the CDR3 is 14 residues. For the CDR3, the DNA is TGTGCCAGCAGTGAAGGGGTGGGCCAAGAGACCCAGTACTTC. It encodes CASSEGVGQETQYF.

There are many counts of this clonotype. This rearrangement joins TRBV6-1 to TRBJ2-7; D possibly corresponds to TRBD2 (5 bases). This CDR3 is 12 amino acids long. Trimming stripped 6 bases from V and 5 bases from J, with 11 bases between. Germline values: CDR1 MNHNS, CDR2 SASEGT. The CDR3 loop is CASRVEGNEQYF. The CDR3 nucleotides read TGTGCCAGCAGGGTAGAGGGTAACGAGCAGTACTTC.

This clonotype has a count of ten or more. This rearrangement joins TRBV3-1 to TRBJ2-7, with D possibly being TRBD2 (6 bases). There are 15 residues in the CDR3. V lost 4 bases and J lost 1, with 14 bases in between. Germline CDR1 is LGHDT and CDR2 is YNNKEL (reference sequence). Here the CDR3 DNA reads TGTGCCAGCAGCCTCTCAGGGAGCGGGTCCTACGAGCAGTACTTC. Amino acids: CASSLSGSGSYEQYF.

At least ten counts were recorded for this clonotype. The chain links TRBV7-8 to TRBJ2-6; D remains unclear. Trimming stripped 1 base from V and 0 bases from J, with 7 bases between. The CDR3 is 16 amino acids. Germline CDR1 and CDR2: SGHVS and FQNEAQ. In nucleotides, the CDR3 is TGTGCCAGCAGCTTAGTCTCGTCCTCTGGGGCCAACGTCCTGACTTTC. Protein product: CASSLVSSSGANVLTF.

This clonotype was recorded at least ten times. The V gene is TRBV14, the J gene TRBJ2-1; 7 positions agree with TRBD1. V was clipped by 2 bases and J by 2 bases; unmatched bases: 12. CDR3 size: 18 residues. The germline V gene encodes CDR1 SGHDN and CDR2 FVKESK. The CDR3 DNA sequence: TGTGCCAGCAGCCAAAAAGGGGGAAGGGGGCCCGCCTACAATGAGCAGTTCTTC. Protein: CASSQKGGRGPAYNEQFF. Looking up the rest from reference TRBV14 and TRBJ2-1 gives the full variable domain: EAGVTQFPSHSVIEKGQTVTLRCDPISGHDNLYWYRRVMGKEIKFLLHFVKESKQDESGMPNNRFLAERTGGTYSTLKVQPAELEDSGVYFCASSQKGGRGPAYNEQFFGPGTRLTVL.

The chain joins TRBV5-1 to TRBJ1-1; D may be TRBD1 (5 bases). The V end lost 3 bases, the J end lost 0 bases, and 9 bases lay between the germline ends. CDR1 SGHRS and CDR2 YFSETQ come from the germline V gene. This CDR3 has 14 amino acids. CDR3 protein: CASSWRGVNTEAFF. CDR3 bases: TGCGCCAGCAGCTGGAGGGGAGTGAACACTGAAGCTTTCTTT. Full variable domain (outside the CDR3, taken from reference TRBV5-1 and TRBJ1-1): KAGVTQTPRYLIKTRGQQVTLSCSPISGHRSVSWYQQTPGQGLQFLFEYFSETQRNKGNFPGRFSGRQFSNSRSEMNVSTLELGDSALYLCASSWRGVNTEAFFGQGTRLTVV.

The chain has TRBV7-2 and TRBJ2-7; a weak D match, TRBD2 (6 bases). The CDR3 sequence is 13 residues long. V lost 5 bases, J lost 4 bases, and 12 bases lay in between. In germline, CDR1 is SGHTA, CDR2 FQGNSA. CDR3 nucleotides: TGTGCCAGCAGCCCCCCTCGGGAGTACGAGCAGTACTTC. As protein: CASSPPREYEQYF. Drawing the rest from reference TRBV7-2 and TRBJ2-7, the complete variable domain is GAGVSQSPSNKVTEKGKDVELRCDPISGHTALYWYRQSLGQGLEFLIYFQGNSAPDKSGLPSDRFSAERTGGSVSTLTIQRTQQEDSAVYLCASSPPREYEQYFGPGTRLTVT.

The CDR3 region is CSARTRGYNEQFF. As DNA, the CDR3 is TGCAGTGCTAGAACACGGGGGTACAATGAGCAGTTCTTC. V gene TRBV20-1 combines with J gene TRBJ2-1, with D maybe TRBD2 (6 bases). Germline V gene data show CDR1 as DFQATT and CDR2 as SNEGSKA (reference sequence). With 2 bases removed from V and 4 bases from J, the gap between germline ends came to 9 bases. The CDR3 contains 13 residues.

This clonotype was seen repeatedly, ten times or more. The rearrangement links TRBV13 to TRBJ1-1, with D unclear. V lost 8 bases and J lost 3, with 13 bases in between. From germline, CDR1 is PRHDT and CDR2 FYEKMQ (reference sequence). This CDR3 is 13 amino acids long. In nucleotides, the CDR3 is TGTGCCAGCGGCACAGAAGTATACACTGAAGCTTTCTTT. Translating it yields CASGTEVYTEAFF.

This clonotype was seen at least ten times. The chain carries TRBV12-3 or TRBV12-4 and TRBJ1-1; D not certain. The V gene lost 7 bases and the J gene lost 0 bases, with 12 bases spanning the gap. The CDR3 covers 14 residues. Written as DNA, the CDR3 is TGTGCCAGCACTCCGGGCAGAATGAACACTGAAGCTTTCTTT. It translates to CASTPGRMNTEAFF.

This clonotype was seen at least ten times. The chain uses TRBV11-2 and TRBJ2-7; 8 bases are a match to TRBD1. Germline-derived CDR1 and CDR2 are SGHAT and FQNNGV. This CDR3 spans 13 amino acids. J gave up 4 bases and V 6 bases, and 5 bases lay outside the gene matches. The CDR3 is CASRVTGGYEQYF. As DNA, the CDR3 is TGTGCCAGCAGAGTCACAGGGGGTTACGAGCAGTACTTC.

A few counts support this clonotype. The rearrangement joins TRBV6-1 to TRBJ2-1, with TRBD1 matching 9 bases. The V and J ends lost 4 bases and 10 bases, in that order; junction bases with no gene match: 11. Germline CDR1 and CDR2: MNHNS and SASEGT. The length of the CDR3 is 15 residues. The CDR3 here is CASSGGTGRLGEQFF. The DNA for the CDR3 is TGTGCCAGCAGTGGGGGGACAGGGCGTCTTGGGGAGCAGTTCTTC.

In its sample, this clonotype was seen a few times. The CDR3 DNA reads TGCGCCAGCAGCTTGACGGACAGGGGTTACGAGCAGTACTTC. Its protein is CASSLTDRGYEQYF. The chain is built from TRBV5-1 and TRBJ2-7, with TRBD1 matching 9 bases. The CDR3 extends over 14 amino acids. CDR1 is SGHRS, CDR2 YFSETQ, per germline. V shed 1 base and J 4 bases; nucleotides not matched to a gene: 3.

This clonotype was counted ten times or more. The CDR3 spells CASSISRDLNTEAFF. In nucleotides, the CDR3 is TGTGCCAGTAGTATCAGTCGGGATTTAAACACTGAAGCTTTCTTT. This rearrangement joins TRBV19 to TRBJ1-1; no clear D. The CDR3 consists of 15 residues. Trimming cost V 3 bases and J 2 bases, with 13 bases left between them. The germline V gene has CDR1 LNHDA and CDR2 SQIVND (reference sequence).

A word on this clonotype: One junction end disagrees with the germline gene, perhaps due to a read error. This chain's CDR3 is CASNQGLPGGSYTDTQYF. The CDR3 DNA follows: TGCGCCAGCAACCAAGGTCTCCCGGGCGGCAGTTACACAGATACGCAGTATTTT. V gene TRBV4-1 combines with J gene TRBJ2-3; D gene unclear. Germline V gene sequence: CDR1 MGHRA, CDR2 YSYEKL. CDR3 length equals 18 residues.

This clonotype was found a few times. CDR3 in DNA: TGTGCCAGCTGTACAGGGAGCGGTAATTCACCCCTCCACTTT. Translated, it gives CASCTGSGNSPLHF. The genes are TRBV2 and TRBJ1-6; D is possibly TRBD1 (6 bases). Trimming took off 8 bases at V and 6 bases at J, with 14 bases between the two ends. Germline assignment: CDR1 SNHLY and CDR2 FYNNEI. The CDR3 is 14 amino acids.

This chain links TRBV29-1 with TRBJ1-5; 7 bases agree with TRBD1. Germline V gene lookup returns CDR1 SQVTM and CDR2 ANQGSEA. This CDR3 has 13 amino acids. The J segment lost 3 bases and the V segment lost 4 bases, leaving 3 bases of the junction unmatched. In nucleotides, the CDR3 is TGCAGCGTTGTACAGGGGCTCAATCAGCCCCAGCATTTT. Amino acid sequence: CSVVQGLNQPQHF.

Turning to this clonotype: This may be a read error, as it is one base from a much larger clone. This chain uses TRBV6-2 or TRBV6-3 with TRBJ1-1, with D hard to call. V shed 4 bases and J shed 0 bases, with 6 bases lying between them. Germline V gene lookup returns CDR1 MNHEY and CDR2 SVGEGT. The CDR3 runs to 13 residues. CDR3 protein: CASSSHMNTEAFF. CDR3 coding DNA: TGTGCCAGCAGTTCCCATATGAACACTGAAGCTTTCTTT.

This clonotype was recorded a few times. The V gene is TRBV20-1, the J gene TRBJ1-5; 7 bases align to TRBD1. V was clipped by 5 bases and J by 4 bases; unmatched bases: 8. Germline V gene data show CDR1 as DFQATT and CDR2 as SNEGSKA (reference sequence). The CDR3 spans 14 residues. The CDR3 DNA is TGCAGTGCTGTCCAGGGGGGTTTTAATCAGCCCCAGCATTTT. It translates to CSAVQGGFNQPQHF.

The sample holds many counts of this clonotype. The rearrangement links TRBV4-1 to TRBJ2-3; 7 bases align to TRBD1. The CDR3 has 16 amino acids. The germline V gene encodes CDR1 MGHRA and CDR2 YSYEKL. Trimming took 4 bases from V and 6 from J; bases not matched to a gene: 13. The CDR3 here is CASSLQLTQGVDTQYF. CDR3 nucleotide sequence: TGCGCCAGCAGCCTCCAGTTGACCCAGGGGGTGGATACGCAGTATTTT.